This record looks at one T cell receptor (beta chain) sequence and its context. Its cognate antigen has yet to be identified. Nothing much larger sits one base from this clone, and base qualities are not available. Trimming removed 8 bases from V and 4 bases from J, leaving 15 bases between the germline ends. The germline V gene yields MNHEY for CDR1 and SVGAGI for CDR2. The CDR3 spans 15 residues, from the cysteine through the phenylalanine. CDR3 DNA is the only sequence kept; it has 45 bases, read in frame from the first base. The receptor library was made with the immunoSEQ multiplex PCR assay. TCRdb took over this immuneACCESS table, retaining in-frame rearrangements with V and J assigned. Such tables are incomplete; in checked studies, under half of the missing clones stem from an unresolved V gene, and the remainder is unexplained. A total of 120,000 to 150,000 clones appear in this sample, roughly 93% of them only once. In total, the top ten clones hold 5.8% of the sample.

The sample comes from a study of control samples from healthy donors and cancer patients (TCRdb year 2020). Sequences were obtained from blood. In this chain, TRBV6-5 is recombined with TRBJ2-6; no confident D gene assignment can be made. The sequence came from a young man in good health. The DNA sequence follows: TGTGCCAGCGCCATCCAAGGCTCGGGGGCCAACGTCCTGACTTTC. Translated, this gives CASAIQGSGANVLTF.